This T cell receptor (beta chain) was captured by sequencing in a study of blood T cell repertoires in COVID-19. Germline trimming cut 4 bases from V and 0 bases from J; bases unmatched to any gene: 6. CDR3 length: 15 amino acids. Per the germline V gene, CDR1 is SGHRS and CDR2 is YFSETQ. Source study methods: Researchers report that nucleated cell counts were estimated from reference gene primer amplification. Sequencing was performed with immunoSEQ multiplex PCR; in TCRdb, only in-frame clones are kept and a portion is missing. Clonal size and the V and J genes are those of that table, whereas D and trimming came from the DNA. Among hundreds of thousands of clones listed, 80% to 90% were seen once.

Sequenced input: peripheral blood. This TCR was sampled from a man between 40 and 49 years old with acute or convalescent COVID-19. The chain links TRBV5-1 to TRBJ2-5; 7 bases map to TRBD1. The CDR3 sequence is CASSRGQSYQETQYF. The CDR3 DNA reads as TGCGCCAGCAGCAGGGGGCAGTCGTACCAAGAGACCCAGTACTTC.